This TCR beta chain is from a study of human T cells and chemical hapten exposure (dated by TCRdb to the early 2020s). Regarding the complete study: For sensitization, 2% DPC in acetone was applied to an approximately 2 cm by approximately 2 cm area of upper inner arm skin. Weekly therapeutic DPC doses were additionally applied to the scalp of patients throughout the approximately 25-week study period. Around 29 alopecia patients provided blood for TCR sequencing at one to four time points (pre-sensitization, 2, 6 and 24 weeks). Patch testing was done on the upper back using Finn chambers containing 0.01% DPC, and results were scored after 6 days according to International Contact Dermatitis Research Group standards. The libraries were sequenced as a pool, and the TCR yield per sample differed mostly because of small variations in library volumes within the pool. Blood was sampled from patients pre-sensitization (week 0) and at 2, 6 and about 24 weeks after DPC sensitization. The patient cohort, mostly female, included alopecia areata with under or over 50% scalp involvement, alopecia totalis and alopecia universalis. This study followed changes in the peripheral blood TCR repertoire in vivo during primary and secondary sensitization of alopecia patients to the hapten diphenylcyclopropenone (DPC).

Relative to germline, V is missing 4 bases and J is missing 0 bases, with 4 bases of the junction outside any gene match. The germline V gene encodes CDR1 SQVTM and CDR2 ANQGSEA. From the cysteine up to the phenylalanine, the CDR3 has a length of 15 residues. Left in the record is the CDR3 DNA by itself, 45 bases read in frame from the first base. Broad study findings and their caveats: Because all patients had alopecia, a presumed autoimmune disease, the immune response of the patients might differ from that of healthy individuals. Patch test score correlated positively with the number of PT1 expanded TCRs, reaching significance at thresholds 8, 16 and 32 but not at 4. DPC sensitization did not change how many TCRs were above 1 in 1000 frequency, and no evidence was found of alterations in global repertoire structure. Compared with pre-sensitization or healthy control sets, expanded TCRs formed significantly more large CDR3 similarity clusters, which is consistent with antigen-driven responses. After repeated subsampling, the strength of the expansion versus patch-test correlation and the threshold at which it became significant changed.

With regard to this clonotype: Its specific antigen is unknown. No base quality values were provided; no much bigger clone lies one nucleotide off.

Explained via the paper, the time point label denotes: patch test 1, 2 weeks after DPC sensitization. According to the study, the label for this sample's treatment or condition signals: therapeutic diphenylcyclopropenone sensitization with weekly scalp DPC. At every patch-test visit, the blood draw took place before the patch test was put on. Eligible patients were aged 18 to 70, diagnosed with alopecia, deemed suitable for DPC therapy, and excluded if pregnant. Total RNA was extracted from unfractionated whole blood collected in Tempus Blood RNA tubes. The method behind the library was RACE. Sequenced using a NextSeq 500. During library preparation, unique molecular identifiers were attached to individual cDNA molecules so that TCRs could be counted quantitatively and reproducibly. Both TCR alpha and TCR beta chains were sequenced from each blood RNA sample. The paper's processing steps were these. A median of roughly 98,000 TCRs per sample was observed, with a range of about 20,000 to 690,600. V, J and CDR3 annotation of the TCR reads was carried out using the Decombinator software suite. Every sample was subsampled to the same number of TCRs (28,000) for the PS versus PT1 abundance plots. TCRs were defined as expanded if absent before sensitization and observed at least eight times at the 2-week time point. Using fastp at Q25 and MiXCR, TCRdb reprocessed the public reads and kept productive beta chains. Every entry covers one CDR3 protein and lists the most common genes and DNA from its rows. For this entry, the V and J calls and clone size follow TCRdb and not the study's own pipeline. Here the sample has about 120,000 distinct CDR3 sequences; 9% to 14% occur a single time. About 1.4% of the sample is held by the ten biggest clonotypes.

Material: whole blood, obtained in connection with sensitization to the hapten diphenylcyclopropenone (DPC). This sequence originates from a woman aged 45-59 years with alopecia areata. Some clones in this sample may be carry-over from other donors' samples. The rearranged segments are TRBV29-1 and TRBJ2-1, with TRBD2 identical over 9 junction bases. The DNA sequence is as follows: TGCAGCGTTGGGGGACTAGCCGACTCCTACAATGAGCAGTTCTTC. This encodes CSVGGLADSYNEQFF.